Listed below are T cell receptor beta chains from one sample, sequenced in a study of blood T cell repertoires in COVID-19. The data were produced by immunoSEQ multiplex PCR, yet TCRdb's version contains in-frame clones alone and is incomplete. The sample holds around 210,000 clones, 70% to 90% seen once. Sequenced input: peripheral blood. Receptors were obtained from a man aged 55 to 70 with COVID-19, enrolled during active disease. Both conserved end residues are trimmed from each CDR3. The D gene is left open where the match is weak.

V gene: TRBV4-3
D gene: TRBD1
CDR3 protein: ASSPNPSADRGEF

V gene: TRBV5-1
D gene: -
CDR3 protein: ASTTTESSYEQY

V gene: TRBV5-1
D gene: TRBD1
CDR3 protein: ASSFTGEFYEQY

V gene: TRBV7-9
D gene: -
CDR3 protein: ASSLLGADTEAF

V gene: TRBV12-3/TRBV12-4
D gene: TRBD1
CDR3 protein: ATKDRNNEQF

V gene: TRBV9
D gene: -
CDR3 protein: ASSPGGASYNSPLH

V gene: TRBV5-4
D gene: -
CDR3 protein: ASSLAGAARGGYT

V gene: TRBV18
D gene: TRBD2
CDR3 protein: ASSPAGGDYEQY

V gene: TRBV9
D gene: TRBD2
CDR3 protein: ASGASGSTDTQY

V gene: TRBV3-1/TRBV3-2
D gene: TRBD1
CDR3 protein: ASSPTGVYEQY

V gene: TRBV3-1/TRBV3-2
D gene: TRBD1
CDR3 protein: ASSPPGTVKGAQY

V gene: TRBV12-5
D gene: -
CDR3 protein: ASGLVPLGGKGRNQPQH

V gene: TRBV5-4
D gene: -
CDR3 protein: ASSLGESGEQY

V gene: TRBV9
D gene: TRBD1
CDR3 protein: ASSPRGQGTTGELF

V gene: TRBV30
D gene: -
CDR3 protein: AWVPGGLVNTEAF

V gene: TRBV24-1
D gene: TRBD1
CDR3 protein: ATSDFTGGARTGELF

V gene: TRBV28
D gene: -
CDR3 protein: ASSLYQGNYGYT

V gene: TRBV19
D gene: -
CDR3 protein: ASSLGRFNYGYT

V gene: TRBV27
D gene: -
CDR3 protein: ASSLAGRTEAF

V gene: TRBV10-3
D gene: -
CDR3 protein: AINLGDRGYGYT

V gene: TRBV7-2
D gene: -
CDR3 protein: ASSTTATSYNEQF

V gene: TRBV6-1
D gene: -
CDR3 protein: ASSDWGLAVGTDTQY

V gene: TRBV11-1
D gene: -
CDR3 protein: ASSTNPQGAYEQY

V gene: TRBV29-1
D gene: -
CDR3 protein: SVHHREYGYT

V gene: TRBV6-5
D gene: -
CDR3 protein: ASKWGQLQETQY

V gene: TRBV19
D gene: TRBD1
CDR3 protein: ASSIVSQGNYGYT

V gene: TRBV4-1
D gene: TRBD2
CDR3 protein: ASSPYSGRAYEQY

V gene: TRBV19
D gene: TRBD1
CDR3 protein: ASRTGDTYNSPLH

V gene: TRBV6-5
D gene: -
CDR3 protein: ASRPGTAYEQY

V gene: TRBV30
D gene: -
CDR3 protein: AWSSQGGEQY

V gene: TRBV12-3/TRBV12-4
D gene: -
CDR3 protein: ASSFWRAGYT

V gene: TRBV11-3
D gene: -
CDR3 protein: ASSFRGEQF

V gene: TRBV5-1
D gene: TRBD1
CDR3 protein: ASSSGQVMNTEAF

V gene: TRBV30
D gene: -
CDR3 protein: AWSARAGST

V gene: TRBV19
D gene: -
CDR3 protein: ASTLGGLYGYT

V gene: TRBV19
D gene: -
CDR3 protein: ASSSRGRGETEAF

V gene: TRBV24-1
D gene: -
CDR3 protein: ATSDDYQRGAQETQY

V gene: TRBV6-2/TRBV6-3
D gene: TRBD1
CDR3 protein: ASSTQSTGASTEAF

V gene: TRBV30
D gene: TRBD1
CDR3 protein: AWRETGAREQY

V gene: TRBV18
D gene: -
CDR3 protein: ASSYNGYNSPLH

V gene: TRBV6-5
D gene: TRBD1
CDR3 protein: ASSQDRVYGYT

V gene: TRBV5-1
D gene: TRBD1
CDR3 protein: ASSPLTGKDGYT

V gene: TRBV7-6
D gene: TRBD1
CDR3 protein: ASSNRRDRTRANTEAF

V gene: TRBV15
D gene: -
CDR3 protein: ATSRDRQGGTIY

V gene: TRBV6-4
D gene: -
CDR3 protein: ASSQQANTGELF

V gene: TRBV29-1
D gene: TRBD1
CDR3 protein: SVAGQGIGELF

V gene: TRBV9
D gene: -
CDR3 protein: ASSRGGPYGYT

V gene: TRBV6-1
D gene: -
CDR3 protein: ASSERGLRYQPQH

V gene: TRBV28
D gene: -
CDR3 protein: ASSYLGRSPLH

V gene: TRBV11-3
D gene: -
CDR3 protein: ASSLGGIYSEQF

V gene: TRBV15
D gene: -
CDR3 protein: ATSRDGAGDSYEQY

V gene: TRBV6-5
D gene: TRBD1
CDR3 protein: ASSYSGRGWDGYT

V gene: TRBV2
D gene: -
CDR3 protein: ASKMDSMNTEAF

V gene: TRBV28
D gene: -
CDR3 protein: ASSLSGPGNQPQH

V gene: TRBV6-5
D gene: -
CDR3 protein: ASSYSWPGEAF

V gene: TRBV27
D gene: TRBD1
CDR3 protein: ASSPVGTGPWGEQF

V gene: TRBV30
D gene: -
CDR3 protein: AWSVSGESGQPQH